The rows below give T cell receptor beta chains drawn from one sample of a study of shared clonotypes between healthy human individuals. Sequenced by immunoSEQ multiplex PCR; TCRdb stores in-frame clones only, minus some. The sample records hundreds of thousands of clones, 90% to 95% being singletons. The material sequenced was naive CD8+ T cells sorted from blood. The receptors shown here come from a woman under 40 in good health. Both conserved end residues are part of each CDR3. A D gene is named only where the DNA matches it firmly. Only part of the rows carry a size: once, few, many, or a class if the clone is expanded.

CDR3aa: CASSGTSGREVHEQYF; CDR3nt: TGTGCCAGCTCAGGGACTAGCGGGAGGGAGGTCCACGAGCAGTACTTC; j_gene: TRBJ2-7; d_gene: TRBD2; abundance: once; v_gene: TRBV18
CDR3aa: CASSYSGGSSYEQYF; CDR3nt: TGTGCCAGCAGCTATAGCGGCGGGAGCTCCTACGAGCAGTACTTC; j_gene: TRBJ2-7; d_gene: TRBD2; abundance: once; v_gene: TRBV11-2
CDR3aa: CASSYAANYGYTF; CDR3nt: TGTGCCAGCAGTTACGCAGCTAACTATGGCTACACCTTC; j_gene: TRBJ1-2; d_gene: NA; abundance: NA; v_gene: TRBV6-5
CDR3aa: CASSSLVDSNQPQHF; CDR3nt: TGTGCCAGCAGTTCCCTGGTAGATAGCAATCAGCCCCAGCATTTT; j_gene: TRBJ1-5; d_gene: NA; abundance: NA; v_gene: TRBV27
CDR3aa: CASSQDWAEPYEQYF; CDR3nt: TGTGCCAGCAGCCAAGATTGGGCGGAACCCTACGAGCAGTACTTC; j_gene: TRBJ2-7; d_gene: NA; abundance: NA; v_gene: TRBV14
CDR3aa: CASSSLLGGNLYEQYF; CDR3nt: TGTGCCAGCAGTTCCCTCCTCGGCGGGAACCTCTACGAGCAGTACTTC; j_gene: TRBJ2-7; d_gene: NA; abundance: NA; v_gene: TRBV28
CDR3aa: CASSRLAGVYHEQYF; CDR3nt: TGTGCCAGCAGCCGACTAGCGGGAGTTTACCACGAGCAGTACTTC; j_gene: TRBJ2-7; d_gene: TRBD2; abundance: NA; v_gene: TRBV9
CDR3aa: CASSLLAGSGELFF; CDR3nt: TGTGCCAGCAGCCTTTTAGCGGGATCGGGGGAGCTGTTTTTT; j_gene: TRBJ2-2; d_gene: TRBD2; abundance: NA; v_gene: TRBV11-2
CDR3aa: CASSVGYPQGPGDEKLFF; CDR3nt: TGTGCCAGCAGTGTAGGATACCCCCAGGGGCCGGGGGATGAAAAACTGTTTTTT; j_gene: TRBJ1-4; d_gene: NA; abundance: NA; v_gene: TRBV28
CDR3aa: CASSMGLAALAEQYF; CDR3nt: TGTGCCAGCAGTATGGGACTAGCGGCACTTGCAGAGCAGTACTTC; j_gene: TRBJ2-7; d_gene: TRBD2; abundance: NA; v_gene: TRBV27
CDR3aa: CASSREKTGVRYNEQFF; CDR3nt: TGCGCCAGCAGCCGAGAAAAGACAGGGGTGAGATACAATGAGCAGTTCTTC; j_gene: TRBJ2-1; d_gene: TRBD1; abundance: NA; v_gene: TRBV4-1
CDR3aa: CASSSFPDRGPDTEAFF; CDR3nt: TGTGCCAGTAGTAGCTTCCCCGACAGGGGGCCGGACACTGAAGCTTTCTTT; j_gene: TRBJ1-1; d_gene: TRBD1; abundance: NA; v_gene: TRBV19
CDR3aa: CASSTSGLADYNEQFF; CDR3nt: TGTGCCAGTAGTACCTCAGGACTAGCGGATTACAATGAGCAGTTCTTC; j_gene: TRBJ2-1; d_gene: TRBD2; abundance: NA; v_gene: TRBV19
CDR3aa: CASSLETEGNQPQHF; CDR3nt: TGTGCCAGCAGCTTAGAGACGGAGGGCAATCAGCCCCAGCATTTT; j_gene: TRBJ1-5; d_gene: NA; abundance: NA; v_gene: TRBV7-9
CDR3aa: CASSEGTGGTEAFF; CDR3nt: TGTGCCAGCAGCGAGGGGACAGGGGGAACTGAAGCTTTCTTT; j_gene: TRBJ1-1; d_gene: TRBD1; abundance: NA; v_gene: TRBV7-6
CDR3aa: CASSPRDSENTIYF; CDR3nt: TGTGCCAGCTCACCCAGGGACAGTGAGAACACCATATATTTT; j_gene: TRBJ1-3; d_gene: TRBD1; abundance: once; v_gene: TRBV18
CDR3aa: CASSLEGWMAAVGTQHF; CDR3nt: TGTGCCAGCAGTTTAGAAGGGTGGATGGCGGCGGTAGGGACCCAGCATTTT; j_gene: TRBJ1-5; d_gene: NA; abundance: NA; v_gene: TRBV27
CDR3aa: CASSLVREVGSYEQYF; CDR3nt: TGTGCCAGCAGCTTAGTTCGGGAGGTTGGATCCTACGAGCAGTACTTC; j_gene: TRBJ2-7; d_gene: TRBD2; abundance: NA; v_gene: TRBV11-2
CDR3aa: CASSARDRVTWWSAGELFF; CDR3nt: TGTGCCAGCAGCGCCCGGGACAGGGTGACCTGGTGGTCCGCCGGGGAGCTGTTTTTT; j_gene: TRBJ2-2; d_gene: TRBD1; abundance: NA; v_gene: TRBV5-6
CDR3aa: CASSYSSSYNEQFF; CDR3nt: TGTGCCAGCAGTTACAGCAGCTCCTACAATGAGCAGTTCTTC; j_gene: TRBJ2-1; d_gene: NA; abundance: NA; v_gene: TRBV28
CDR3aa: CSVLGWGPYNEQFF; CDR3nt: TGCAGCGTCCTTGGGTGGGGACCCTACAATGAGCAGTTCTTC; j_gene: TRBJ2-1; d_gene: NA; abundance: NA; v_gene: TRBV29-1
CDR3aa: CASSYSVGVSYEQYF; CDR3nt: TGTGCCAGCAGTTACTCGGTAGGGGTCTCCTACGAGCAGTACTTC; j_gene: TRBJ2-7; d_gene: NA; abundance: once; v_gene: TRBV6-6
CDR3aa: CASSLVTGPTIYF; CDR3nt: TGTGCCAGCAGCTTGGTTACAGGGCCAACCATATATTTT; j_gene: TRBJ1-3; d_gene: NA; abundance: NA; v_gene: TRBV5-8
CDR3aa: CASSFLGGTDTQYF; CDR3nt: TGTGCCAGCAGCTTCCTTGGAGGCACAGATACGCAGTATTTT; j_gene: TRBJ2-3; d_gene: NA; abundance: NA; v_gene: TRBV11-3
CDR3aa: CASSLFRPGTPDYEQYF; CDR3nt: TGTGCCAGCAGCTTATTCCGGCCCGGGACACCTGATTACGAGCAGTACTTC; j_gene: TRBJ2-7; d_gene: NA; abundance: NA; v_gene: TRBV7-9
CDR3aa: CASRAGTGKYNEQFF; CDR3nt: TGTGCCAGCAGAGCCGGGACAGGGAAGTACAATGAGCAGTTCTTC; j_gene: TRBJ2-1; d_gene: TRBD1; abundance: NA; v_gene: TRBV6-5
CDR3aa: CASSYPQGGEQYF; CDR3nt: TGTGCCAGCAGCTATCCCCAAGGTGGCGAGCAGTACTTC; j_gene: TRBJ2-7; d_gene: NA; abundance: NA; v_gene: TRBV11-2
CDR3aa: CASSLGHSEQYF; CDR3nt: TGTGCCAGCAGCTTAGGTCACTCCGAGCAGTACTTC; j_gene: TRBJ2-7; d_gene: NA; abundance: NA; v_gene: TRBV11-3
CDR3aa: CASSQLLSGSKSDEQYF; CDR3nt: TGCGCCAGCAGCCAACTCCTTAGCGGGAGCAAGTCGGACGAGCAGTACTTC; j_gene: TRBJ2-7; d_gene: TRBD2; abundance: NA; v_gene: TRBV4-1
CDR3aa: CASSPGRAYEQYF; CDR3nt: TGTGCCAGTAGCCCCGGGAGGGCTTACGAGCAGTACTTC; j_gene: TRBJ2-7; d_gene: TRBD2; abundance: NA; v_gene: TRBV19
CDR3aa: CASSQLAGGTETQYF; CDR3nt: TGTGCCAGCAGCCAACTAGCGGGAGGGACGGAGACCCAGTACTTC; j_gene: TRBJ2-5; d_gene: TRBD2; abundance: NA; v_gene: TRBV14
CDR3aa: CASSPNAGRSTDTQYF; CDR3nt: TGTGCCAGCAGTCCTAATGCGGGTCGAAGCACAGATACGCAGTATTTT; j_gene: TRBJ2-3; d_gene: NA; abundance: NA; v_gene: TRBV27
CDR3aa: CASSGTSGFEQFF; CDR3nt: TGCGCCAGCAGTGGGACTAGCGGGTTTGAGCAGTTCTTC; j_gene: TRBJ2-1; d_gene: TRBD2; abundance: NA; v_gene: TRBV10-1
CDR3aa: CASSLGANTQFSYEQYF; CDR3nt: TGTGCCAGCAGCTTAGGAGCTAACACCCAGTTCTCCTACGAGCAGTACTTC; j_gene: TRBJ2-7; d_gene: NA; abundance: NA; v_gene: TRBV7-9
CDR3aa: CASSLGSGPIQETQYF; CDR3nt: TGTGCCAGCAGCTTAGGAAGCGGGCCCATCCAAGAGACCCAGTACTTC; j_gene: TRBJ2-5; d_gene: NA; abundance: NA; v_gene: TRBV11-2
CDR3aa: CASSLSTSGSGYEQYF; CDR3nt: TGTGCCAGCAGTTTATCAACTAGCGGGAGTGGGTACGAGCAGTACTTC; j_gene: TRBJ2-7; d_gene: TRBD2; abundance: NA; v_gene: TRBV27
CDR3aa: CASSMDRTSYEQYF; CDR3nt: TGTGCCAGTAGTATGGACAGGACCTCCTACGAGCAGTACTTC; j_gene: TRBJ2-7; d_gene: TRBD1; abundance: once; v_gene: TRBV19
CDR3aa: CASSLGLAVTDTQYF; CDR3nt: TGTGCCAGCAGTTTAGGCCTAGCGGTCACAGATACGCAGTATTTT; j_gene: TRBJ2-3; d_gene: TRBD2; abundance: NA; v_gene: TRBV27
CDR3aa: CASSLAGGPRETQYF; CDR3nt: TGTGCCAGCAGCTTAGCGGGAGGGCCCCGGGAGACCCAGTACTTC; j_gene: TRBJ2-5; d_gene: TRBD2; abundance: NA; v_gene: TRBV11-2
CDR3aa: CASSQFLAADEQYF; CDR3nt: TGTGCCAGCAGTCAGTTCTTGGCGGCGGACGAGCAGTACTTC; j_gene: TRBJ2-7; d_gene: NA; abundance: NA; v_gene: TRBV27
CDR3aa: CASRIRQGVGELFF; CDR3nt: TGTGCCAGCAGGATAAGACAGGGGGTTGGGGAGCTGTTTTTT; j_gene: TRBJ2-2; d_gene: TRBD1; abundance: NA; v_gene: TRBV27